This TCR beta chain was profiled in a study of tissue T cells after allogeneic stem cell transplantation. TCRdb's copy holds only in-frame clones and misses some; the assay was immunoSEQ multiplex PCR. Of roughly 4,200 clones listed, roughly 50% are singletons. Time point of the sample: mouse harvest day 7 after allogeneic transplant. Mouse grafts combined 10^7 T-cell-depleted bone marrow cells with 10^6 splenic CD5+ T cells. This mouse GVHD model was MHC-mismatched B6 to BALB/c, profiled day 7 or 14. Study-level points and caveats: Across patients, clones rarely overlapped, yet motif clusters were shared tissue-specifically.

This CDR3 region has 14 residues. Trimming removed 6 bases from V and 1 base from J, with 9 bases in between. Germline V CDR1 and CDR2: LGHNA, YSYQKL. This clone qualifies as medium-sized. What it binds is not known. Gene names follow the mouse nomenclature. The CDR3 end falls 1 residue outside the read, so it is completed with the germline J gene. The sequenced sample consisted of lymph node tissue. The V call is TRBV2, the J call TRBJ1-4; D might be TRBD1 (6 bases). This clonotype originated in a female BALB/c mouse given C57BL/6 T cells with graft-versus-host disease after an allogeneic hematopoietic cell transplant. CDR3 DNA (partial): TGTGCCAGCAGACCGGGACATTCCAACGAAAGATTATTT. It yields the protein CASRPGHSNERLF. The CDR3 in its entirety is CASRPGHSNERLFF.